Sequencing of this T cell receptor beta chain was carried out in a study of CD8 T cells in Susac syndrome. TCR beta sequencing covered blood CD8+ and CD4+ T cells. Those who served as multiple sclerosis controls were treatment-naive patients with stable or active relapsing-remitting disease. RNA, at 0.5 to 1 ug, was reverse transcribed with random hexamers. Across 54 Vbeta and 13 Jbeta, TCR beta CDR3 was amplified with immunoSEQ multiplex PCR. Via MiXCR, TCRdb re-called the immunoSEQ multiplex PCR reads, giving one row per CDR3 protein. The sample has a few hundred thousand distinct CDR3 sequences, 95% seen once; the top ten hold around 0.082%. Germline V gene lookup returns CDR1 SGHAT and CDR2 FQNNGV. CDR3 length: 15 amino acids. V was pared by 5 bases and J by 2 bases, with 8 bases of the junction left unmatched.

The chain carries TRBV11-2 and TRBJ2-7; TRBD1 matches at 8 bases. The sample comprised CD4+ T cells from PBMCs. This TCR was sampled from a human donor with multiple sclerosis. CDR3 loop: CASSIQQGDPYEQYF. The CDR3 region has the DNA TGTGCCAGCAGCATACAACAGGGGGATCCCTACGAGCAGTACTTC.